A selection of T cell receptor beta chains follows, all from one sample in a study of control samples from healthy donors and cancer patients. Libraries were prepared by immunoSEQ multiplex PCR; TCRdb keeps only in-frame clonotypes and omits some of them. The sample holds around 140,000 clones; about 90% are singletons and the top ten take approximately 8%. The source material was PBMCs. These TCRs come from a man aged 45 to 65 with head and neck cancer. CDR3s include the opening cysteine and the closing phenylalanine or tryptophan. A D gene is named only where the DNA matches it firmly. Size is omitted from some rows. Given values are once, few, many or a class for expanded clones.

>NA|TRBV27|TRBJ1-5|NA
TGTGCCAGCAGCTCCGGGACGCTCAGCAATCAGCCCCAGCATTTT
CASSSGTLSNQPQHF
>TRBD1|TRBV9|TRBJ1-2|few
TGTGCCAGCAGCGCACAGGGGGCTGGCTACACCTTC
CASSAQGAGYTF
>NA|TRBV5-4|TRBJ1-2|NA
TGTGCCAGCAGCCCCCAAGGAGGGACGGCGGTCACCTTC
CASSPQGGTAVTF
>NA|TRBV10-3|TRBJ1-2|NA
TGTGCCGCCCGGGGGGGGAACTATGGCTACACCTTC
CAARGGNYGYTF
>NA|TRBV3-1/TRBV3-2|TRBJ1-6|NA
TGTGCCAGCAGCCAAGAAGGGGGTGGTTCACCCCTCCACTTT
CASSQEGGGSPLHF
>TRBD2|TRBV6-5|TRBJ2-3|NA
TGTGCCAGCAGTTACGGGGAAGCGGGGACCACAGATACGCAGTATTTT
CASSYGEAGTTDTQYF
>NA|TRBV5-4|TRBJ1-2|NA
TGTGCCAGCAGCTTCCATAATCTACCCGATGGCTACACCTTC
CASSFHNLPDGYTF
>NA|TRBV4-1|TRBJ2-1|NA
TGCGCCAGCAGCCCCGCCGGGACACTTTACAATGAGCAGTTCTTC
CASSPAGTLYNEQFF
>TRBD2|TRBV7-4|TRBJ2-7|NA
TGTGCCAGCAACCTGGGGAGGGGAAACCTATCCTACGAGCAGTACTTC
CASNLGRGNLSYEQYF
>NA|TRBV5-1|TRBJ2-7|NA
TGCGCCAGCAGCTTGGGGAAATCGACACTTACCTACGAGCAGTACTTC
CASSLGKSTLTYEQYF
>NA|TRBV3-1/TRBV3-2|TRBJ2-5|NA
TGTGCCAGCAGCCAGGCGGAGATCCAAGAGACCCAGTACTTC
CASSQAEIQETQYF
>NA|TRBV19|TRBJ1-1|NA
TGTGCCAGTAGTGGTCGGGCAGGGGTGAACACTGAAGCTTTCTTT
CASSGRAGVNTEAFF
>NA|TRBV28|TRBJ2-2|once
TGTGCCAGCAGTTTTTCGGACTTGGGGGGCACCGGGGAGCTGTTTTTT
CASSFSDLGGTGELFF
>NA|TRBV28|TRBJ2-7|NA
TGTGCCAGCAGTCCAGGTCCGTCAGGGACTTCCTACGAGCAGTACTTC
CASSPGPSGTSYEQYF
>NA|TRBV6-6|TRBJ1-2|NA
TGTGCCAGCACGCCGGACGGGAGGTATGGCTACACCTTC
CASTPDGRYGYTF
>NA|TRBV27|TRBJ2-3|NA
TGTGCCAGCAGTTCCTTTAGCGGCAGCACAGATACGCAGTATTTT
CASSSFSGSTDTQYF
>NA|TRBV10-3|TRBJ1-1|NA
TGTGCCATCAGTAGCCAGGAGAACACTGAAGCTTTCTTT
CAISSQENTEAFF
>NA|TRBV12-3/TRBV12-4|TRBJ2-7|few
TGTGCCAGCACCTCTGGGGCCGAAACGTACTTC
CASTSGAETYF
>NA|TRBV29-1|TRBJ1-6|once
TGCAGCGCCGGGGACCGAAATTCACCCCTCCACTTT
CSAGDRNSPLHF
>TRBD2|TRBV3-1/TRBV3-2|TRBJ2-2|once
TGTGCCAGCAGCCAGATCAGCGGGGGGGCGAACACCGGGGAGCTGTTTTTT
CASSQISGGANTGELFF